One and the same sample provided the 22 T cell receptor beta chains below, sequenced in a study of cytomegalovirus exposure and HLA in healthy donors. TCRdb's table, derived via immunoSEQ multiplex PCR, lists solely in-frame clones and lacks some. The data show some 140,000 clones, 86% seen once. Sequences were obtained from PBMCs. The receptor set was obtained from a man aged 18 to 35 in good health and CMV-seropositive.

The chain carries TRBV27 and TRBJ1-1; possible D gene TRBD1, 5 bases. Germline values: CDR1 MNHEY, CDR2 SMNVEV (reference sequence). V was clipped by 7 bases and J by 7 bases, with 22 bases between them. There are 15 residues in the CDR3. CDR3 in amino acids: CASTRRIGAPGEAFF. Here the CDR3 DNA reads TGTGCCAGCACTCGCAGGATAGGGGCTCCCGGTGAAGCTTTCTTT.

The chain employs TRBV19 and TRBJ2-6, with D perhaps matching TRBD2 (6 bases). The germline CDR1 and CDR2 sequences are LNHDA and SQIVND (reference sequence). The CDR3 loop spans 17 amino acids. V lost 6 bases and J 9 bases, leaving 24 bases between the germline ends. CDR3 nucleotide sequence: TGTGCCAGTAGGGGGGGACCAACCTCCCCCACGTTCAACGTCCTGACTTTC. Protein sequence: CASRGGPTSPTFNVLTF.

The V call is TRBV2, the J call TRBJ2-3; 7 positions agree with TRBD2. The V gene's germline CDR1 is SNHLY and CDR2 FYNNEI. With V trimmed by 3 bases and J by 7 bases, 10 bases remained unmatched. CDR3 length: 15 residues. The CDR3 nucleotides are TGTGCCAGCAGTGAGGGGCGGGGAGCGGGGTATACGCAGTATTTT. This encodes CASSEGRGAGYTQYF.

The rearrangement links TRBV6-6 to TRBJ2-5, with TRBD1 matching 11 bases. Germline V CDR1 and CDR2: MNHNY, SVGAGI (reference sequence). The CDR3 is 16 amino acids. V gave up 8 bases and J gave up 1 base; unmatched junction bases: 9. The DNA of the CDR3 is TGTGCCAGCCGCCCCTCGGGGACAGGGGGCCAAGAGACCCAGTACTTC. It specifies CASRPSGTGGQETQYF.

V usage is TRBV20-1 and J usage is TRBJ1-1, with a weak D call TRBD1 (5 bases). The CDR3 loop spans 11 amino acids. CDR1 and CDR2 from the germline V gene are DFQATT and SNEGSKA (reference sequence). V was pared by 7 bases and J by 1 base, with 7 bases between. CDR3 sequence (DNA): TGCAGTGTCCAGGGGAACACTGAAGCTTTCTTT. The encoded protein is CSVQGNTEAFF.

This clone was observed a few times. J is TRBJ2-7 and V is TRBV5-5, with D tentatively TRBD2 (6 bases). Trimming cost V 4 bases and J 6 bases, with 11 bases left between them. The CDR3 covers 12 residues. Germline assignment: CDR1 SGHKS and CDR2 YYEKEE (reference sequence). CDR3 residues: CASSPQGGEQYF. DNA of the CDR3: TGTGCCAGCAGCCCCCAGGGAGGCGAGCAGTACTTC. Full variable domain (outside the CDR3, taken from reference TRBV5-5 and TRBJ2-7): DAGVTQSPTHLIKTRGQQVTLRCSPISGHKSVSWYQQVLGQGPQFIFQYYEKEERGRGNFPDRFSARQFPNYSSELNVNALLLGDSALYLCASSPQGGEQYFGPGTRLTVT.

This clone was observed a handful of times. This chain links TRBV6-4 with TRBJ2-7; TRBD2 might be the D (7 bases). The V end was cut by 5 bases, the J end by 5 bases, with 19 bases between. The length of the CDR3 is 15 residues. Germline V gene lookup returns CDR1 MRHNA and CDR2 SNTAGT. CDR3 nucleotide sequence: TGTGCCAGCAGTAGGGGCGGGGGCGCAGCAGACGAGCAGTACTTC. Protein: CASSRGGGAADEQYF.

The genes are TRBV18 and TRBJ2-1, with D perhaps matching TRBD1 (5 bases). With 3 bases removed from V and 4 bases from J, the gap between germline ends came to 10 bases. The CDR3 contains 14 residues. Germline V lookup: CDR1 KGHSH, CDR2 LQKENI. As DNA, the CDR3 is TGTGCCAGCTCACCCGTAGACAGATACAATGAGCAGTTCTTC. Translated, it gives CASSPVDRYNEQFF.

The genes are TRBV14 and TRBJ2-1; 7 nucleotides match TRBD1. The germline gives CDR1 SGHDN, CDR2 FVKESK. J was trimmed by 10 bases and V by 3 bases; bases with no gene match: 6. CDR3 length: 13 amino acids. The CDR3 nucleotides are TGTGCCAGCAGCCACGACAGGGCTCAAGAGCAGTTCTTC. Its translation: CASSHDRAQEQFF.

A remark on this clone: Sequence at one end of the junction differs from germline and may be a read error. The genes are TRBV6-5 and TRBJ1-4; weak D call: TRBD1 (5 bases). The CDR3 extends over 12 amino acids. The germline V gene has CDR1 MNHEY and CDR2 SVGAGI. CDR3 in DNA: TGTGCCAGCAGTTACCAAGGGGAGGGCTGGATTTTT. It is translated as CASSYQGEGWIF.

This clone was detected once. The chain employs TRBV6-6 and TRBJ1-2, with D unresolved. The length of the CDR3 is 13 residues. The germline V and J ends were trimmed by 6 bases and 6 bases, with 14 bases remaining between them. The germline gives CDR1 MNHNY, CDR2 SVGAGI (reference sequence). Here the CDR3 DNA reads TGTGCCAGCAGGGATCGTATACTACATGGCTACACCTTC. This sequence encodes CASRDRILHGYTF.

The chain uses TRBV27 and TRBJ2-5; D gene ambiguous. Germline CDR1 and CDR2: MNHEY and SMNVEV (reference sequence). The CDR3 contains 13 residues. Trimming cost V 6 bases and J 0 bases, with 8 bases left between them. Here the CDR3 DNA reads TGTGCCAGCAGGTACGGGTACCAAGAGACCCAGTACTTC. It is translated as CASRYGYQETQYF.

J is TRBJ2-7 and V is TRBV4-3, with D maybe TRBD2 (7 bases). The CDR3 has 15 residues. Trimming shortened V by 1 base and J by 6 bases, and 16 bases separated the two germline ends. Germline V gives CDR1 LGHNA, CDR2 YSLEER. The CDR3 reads CASSQGTVGGSEQYF. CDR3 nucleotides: TGCGCCAGCAGCCAAGGGACAGTCGGGGGGAGCGAGCAGTACTTC.

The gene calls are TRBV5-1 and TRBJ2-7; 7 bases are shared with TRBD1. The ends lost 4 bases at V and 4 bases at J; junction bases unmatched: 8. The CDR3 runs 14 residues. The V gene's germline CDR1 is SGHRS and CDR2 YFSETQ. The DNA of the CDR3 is TGCGCCAGCAGCATACAGGGGAATGGGTACGAGCAGTACTTC. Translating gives CASSIQGNGYEQYF.

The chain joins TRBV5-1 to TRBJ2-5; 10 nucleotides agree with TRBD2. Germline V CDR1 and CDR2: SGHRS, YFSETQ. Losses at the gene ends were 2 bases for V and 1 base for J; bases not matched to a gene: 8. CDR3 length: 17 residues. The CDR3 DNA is TGCGCCAGCAGCTTCGGGCGGACTAGCGGAGGCCAAGAGACCCAGTACTTC. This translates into CASSFGRTSGGQETQYF.

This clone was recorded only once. The CDR3: CASSRGTSGGPSLTDTQYF. The CDR3 DNA reads TGCGCCAGCAGCAGGGGGACTAGCGGGGGCCCCTCCCTCACAGATACGCAGTATTTT. The V and J genes are TRBV5-1 and TRBJ2-3; TRBD2 agrees at 14 bases. The CDR3 is 19 amino acids. V dropped 4 bases and J dropped 2; count of bases not matched to a gene: 12. From germline, CDR1 is SGHRS and CDR2 YFSETQ.

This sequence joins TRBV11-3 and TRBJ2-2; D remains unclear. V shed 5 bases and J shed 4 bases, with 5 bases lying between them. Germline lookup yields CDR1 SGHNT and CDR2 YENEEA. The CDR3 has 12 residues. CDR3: CASSPRTGELFF. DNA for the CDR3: TGTGCCAGCAGCCCCCGCACCGGGGAGCTGTTTTTT.

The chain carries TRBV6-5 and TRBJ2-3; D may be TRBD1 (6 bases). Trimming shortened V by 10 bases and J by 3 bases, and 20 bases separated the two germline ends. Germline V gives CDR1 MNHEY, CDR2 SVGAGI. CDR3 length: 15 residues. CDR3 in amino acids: CATAGSHRGTDTQYF. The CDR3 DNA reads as TGTGCCACCGCAGGGTCCCATAGGGGGACAGATACGCAGTATTTT.

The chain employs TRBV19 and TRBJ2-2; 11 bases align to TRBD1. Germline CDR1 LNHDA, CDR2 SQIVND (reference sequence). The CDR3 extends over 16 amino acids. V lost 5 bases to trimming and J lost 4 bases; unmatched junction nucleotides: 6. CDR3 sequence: CASSPRDRGSTGELFF. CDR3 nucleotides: TGTGCCAGTAGTCCCCGGGACAGGGGGAGCACCGGGGAGCTGTTTTTT.

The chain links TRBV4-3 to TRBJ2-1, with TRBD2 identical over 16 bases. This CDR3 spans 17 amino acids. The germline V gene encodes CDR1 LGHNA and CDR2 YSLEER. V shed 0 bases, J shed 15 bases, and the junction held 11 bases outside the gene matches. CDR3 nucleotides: TGCGCCAGCAGCCAAGATGCGGGTGAGGGACTAGCGGGAGGGGCGTTCTTC. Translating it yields CASSQDAGEGLAGGAFF.

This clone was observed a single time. The CDR3 DNA follows: TGTGCCAGCAGCTTAATGTCCGCAGGGGGGTTGTCCGAGCAGTACTTC. Protein product: CASSLMSAGGLSEQYF. The chain is built from TRBV7-8 and TRBJ2-7; D may be TRBD1 (7 bases). Germline CDR1 and CDR2: SGHVS and FQNEAQ. The CDR3 covers 16 residues. V lost 2 bases and J 6 bases, leaving 20 bases between the germline ends.

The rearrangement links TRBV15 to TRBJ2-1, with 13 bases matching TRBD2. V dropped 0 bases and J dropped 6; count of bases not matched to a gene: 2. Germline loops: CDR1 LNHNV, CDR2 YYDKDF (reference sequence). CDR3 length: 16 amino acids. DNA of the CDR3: TGTGCCACCAGCAGAGACGGGACTAGCGGGACCAATGAGCAGTTCTTC. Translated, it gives CATSRDGTSGTNEQFF.